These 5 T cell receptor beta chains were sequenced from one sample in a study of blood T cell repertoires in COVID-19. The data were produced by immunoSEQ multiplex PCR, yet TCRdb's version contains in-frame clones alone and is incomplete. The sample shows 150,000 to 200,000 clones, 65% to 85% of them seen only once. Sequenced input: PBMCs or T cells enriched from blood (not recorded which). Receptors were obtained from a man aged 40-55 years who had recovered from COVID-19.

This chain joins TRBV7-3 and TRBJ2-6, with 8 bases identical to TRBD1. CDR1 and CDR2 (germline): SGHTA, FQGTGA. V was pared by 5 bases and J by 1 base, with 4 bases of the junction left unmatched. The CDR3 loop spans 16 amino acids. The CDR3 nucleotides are TGTGCCAGCAGCACCGGACAGGGTTCTGGGGCCAACGTCCTGACTTTC. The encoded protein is CASSTGQGSGANVLTF.

This chain's CDR3 is CASSLDHRAGAEAFF. The CDR3 DNA sequence: TGCGCCAGCAGCTTGGACCACAGGGCAGGCGCTGAAGCTTTCTTT. The rearrangement joins TRBV5-1 to TRBJ1-1, with D maybe TRBD1 (6 bases). V lost 0 bases and J 6 bases, leaving 15 bases between the germline ends. Germline values: CDR1 SGHRS, CDR2 YFSETQ. The length of the CDR3 is 15 residues.

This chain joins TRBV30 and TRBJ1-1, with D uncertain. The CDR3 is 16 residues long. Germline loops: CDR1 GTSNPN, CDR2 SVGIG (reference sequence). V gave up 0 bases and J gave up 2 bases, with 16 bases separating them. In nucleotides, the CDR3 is TGTGCCTGGAGTGTATGGGGAGGGTGGGATAACACTGAAGCTTTCTTT. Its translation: CAWSVWGGWDNTEAFF.

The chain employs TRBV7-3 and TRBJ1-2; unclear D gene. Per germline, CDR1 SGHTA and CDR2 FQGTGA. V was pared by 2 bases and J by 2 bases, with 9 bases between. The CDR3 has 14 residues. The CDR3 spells CASSLGPGNYGYTF. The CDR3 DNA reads TGTGCCAGCAGCTTAGGGCCCGGAAACTATGGCTACACCTTC.

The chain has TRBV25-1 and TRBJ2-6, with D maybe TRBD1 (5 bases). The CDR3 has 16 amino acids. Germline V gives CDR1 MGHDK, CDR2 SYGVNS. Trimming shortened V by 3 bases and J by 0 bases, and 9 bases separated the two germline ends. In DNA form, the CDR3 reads TGTGCCAGCAGTGATTTTACAGGCTCTGGGGCCAACGTCCTGACTTTC. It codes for CASSDFTGSGANVLTF.